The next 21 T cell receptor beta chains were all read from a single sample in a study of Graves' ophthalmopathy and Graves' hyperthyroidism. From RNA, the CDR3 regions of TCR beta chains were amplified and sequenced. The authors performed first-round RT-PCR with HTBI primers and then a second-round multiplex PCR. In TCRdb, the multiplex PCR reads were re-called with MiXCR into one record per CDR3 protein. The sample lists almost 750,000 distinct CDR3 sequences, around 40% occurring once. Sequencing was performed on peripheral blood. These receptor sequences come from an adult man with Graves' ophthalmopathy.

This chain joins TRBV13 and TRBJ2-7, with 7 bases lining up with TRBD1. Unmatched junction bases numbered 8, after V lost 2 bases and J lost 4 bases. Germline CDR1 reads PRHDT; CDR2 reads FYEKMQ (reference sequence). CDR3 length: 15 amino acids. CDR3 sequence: CASSLYETGIYEQYF. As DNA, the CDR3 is TGTGCCAGCAGCTTATATGAGACAGGGATATACGAGCAGTACTTC.

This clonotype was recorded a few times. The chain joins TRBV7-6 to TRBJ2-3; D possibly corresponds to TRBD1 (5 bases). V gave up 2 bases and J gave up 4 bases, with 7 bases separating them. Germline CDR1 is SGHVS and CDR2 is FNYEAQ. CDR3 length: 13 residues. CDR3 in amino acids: CASSLSRADTQYF. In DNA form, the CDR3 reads TGTGCCAGCAGCTTAAGCAGGGCAGATACGCAGTATTTT.

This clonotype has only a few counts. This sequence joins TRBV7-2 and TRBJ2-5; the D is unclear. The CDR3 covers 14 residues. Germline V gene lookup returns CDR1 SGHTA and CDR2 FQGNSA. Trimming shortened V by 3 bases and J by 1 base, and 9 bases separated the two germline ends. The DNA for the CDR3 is TGTGCCAGCAGCTTCGAGACACTCCAAGAGACCCAGTACTTC. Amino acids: CASSFETLQETQYF.

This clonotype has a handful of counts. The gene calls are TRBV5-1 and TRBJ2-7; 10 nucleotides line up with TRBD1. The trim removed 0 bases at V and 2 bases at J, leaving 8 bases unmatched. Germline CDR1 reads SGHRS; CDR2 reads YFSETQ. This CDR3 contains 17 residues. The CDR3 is CASSLESTGTGAYEQYF. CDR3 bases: TGCGCCAGCAGCTTGGAGAGCACCGGGACAGGGGCCTACGAGCAGTACTTC.

This chain's CDR3 is CASSRGSTDTQYF. The DNA of the CDR3 is TGTGCCAGCAGCCGGGGGAGCACAGATACGCAGTATTTT. The J gene is TRBJ2-3, the V gene TRBV11-1, with D possibly matching TRBD2 (6 bases). The V gene's germline CDR1 is SGHAT and CDR2 FQDESV (reference sequence). Trimming removed 5 bases at V and 0 bases at J, with 6 bases between. There are 13 residues in the CDR3.

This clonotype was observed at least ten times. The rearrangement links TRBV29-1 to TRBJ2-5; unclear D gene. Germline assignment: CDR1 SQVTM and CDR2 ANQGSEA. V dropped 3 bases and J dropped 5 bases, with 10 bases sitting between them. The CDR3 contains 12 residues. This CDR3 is CSVDKARETQYF. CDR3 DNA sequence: TGCAGCGTTGATAAGGCCCGGGAGACCCAGTACTTC.

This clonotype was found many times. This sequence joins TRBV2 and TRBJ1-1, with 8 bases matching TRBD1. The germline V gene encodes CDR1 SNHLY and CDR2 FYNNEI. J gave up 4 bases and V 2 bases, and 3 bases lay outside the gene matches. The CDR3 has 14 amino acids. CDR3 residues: CASSESGTGTEAFF. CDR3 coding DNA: TGTGCCAGCAGTGAATCCGGGACAGGCACTGAAGCTTTCTTT.

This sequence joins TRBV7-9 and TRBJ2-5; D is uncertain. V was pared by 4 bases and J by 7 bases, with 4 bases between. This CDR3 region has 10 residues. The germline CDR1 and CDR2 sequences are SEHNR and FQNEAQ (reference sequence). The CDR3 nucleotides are TGTGCCAGCAGCTGGGGGACCCAGTACTTC. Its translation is CASSWGTQYF.

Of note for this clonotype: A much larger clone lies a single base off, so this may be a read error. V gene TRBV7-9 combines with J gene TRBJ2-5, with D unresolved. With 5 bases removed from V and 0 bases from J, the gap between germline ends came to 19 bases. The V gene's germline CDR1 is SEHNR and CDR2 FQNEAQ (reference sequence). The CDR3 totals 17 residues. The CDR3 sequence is CASSDSQESLYQETQYF. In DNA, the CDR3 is TGTGCCAGCAGCGACTCCCAGGAGTCCCTTTACCAAGAGACCCAGTACTTC.

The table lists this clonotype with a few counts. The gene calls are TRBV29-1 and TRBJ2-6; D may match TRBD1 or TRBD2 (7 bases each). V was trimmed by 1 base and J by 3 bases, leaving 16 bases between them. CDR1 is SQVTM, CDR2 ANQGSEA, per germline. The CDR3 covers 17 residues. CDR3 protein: CSVEVMSRGGGANVLTF. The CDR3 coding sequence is TGCAGCGTTGAAGTAATGAGCAGGGGGGGTGGGGCCAACGTCCTGACTTTC.

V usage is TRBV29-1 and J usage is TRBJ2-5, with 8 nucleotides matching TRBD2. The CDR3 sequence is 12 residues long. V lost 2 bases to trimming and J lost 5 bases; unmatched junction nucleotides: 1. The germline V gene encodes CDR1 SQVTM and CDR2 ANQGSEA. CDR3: CSVERGGETQYF. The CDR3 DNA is TGCAGCGTTGAACGGGGGGGCGAGACCCAGTACTTC.

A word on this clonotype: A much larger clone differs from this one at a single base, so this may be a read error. The CDR3 reads CAGSLVVVGRNYGYTF. In DNA form, the CDR3 reads TGTGCCGGCAGCTTAGTAGTCGTAGGGAGGAACTATGGCTACACCTTC. The chain employs TRBV7-9 and TRBJ1-2; D is unclear. Germline V CDR1 and CDR2: SEHNR, FQNEAQ (reference sequence). The CDR3 has 16 residues.

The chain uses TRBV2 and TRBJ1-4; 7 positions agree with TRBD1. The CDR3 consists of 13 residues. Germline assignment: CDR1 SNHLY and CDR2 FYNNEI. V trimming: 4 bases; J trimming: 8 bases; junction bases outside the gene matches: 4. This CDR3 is CASSGDRVEKLFF. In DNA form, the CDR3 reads TGTGCCAGCAGTGGTGACAGGGTGGAAAAACTGTTTTTT.

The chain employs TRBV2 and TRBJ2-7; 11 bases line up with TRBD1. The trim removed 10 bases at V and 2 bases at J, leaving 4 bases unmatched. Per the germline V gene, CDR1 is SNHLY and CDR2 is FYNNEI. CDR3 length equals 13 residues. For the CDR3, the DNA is TGTGCCACTACGGGACAGGGGGCCTACGAGCAGTACTTC. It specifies CATTGQGAYEQYF. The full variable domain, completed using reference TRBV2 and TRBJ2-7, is EPEVTQTPSHQVTQMGQEVILRCVPISNHLYFYWYRQILGQKVEFLVSFYNNEISEKSEIFDDQFSVERPDGSNFTLKIRSTKLEDSAMYFCATTGQGAYEQYFGPGTRLTVT.

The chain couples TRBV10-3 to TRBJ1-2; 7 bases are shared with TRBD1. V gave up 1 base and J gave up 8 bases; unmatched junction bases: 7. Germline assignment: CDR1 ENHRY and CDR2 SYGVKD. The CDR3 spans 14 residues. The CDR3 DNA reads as TGTGCCATCAGTGAGTTGAGACAGGGAGGGGGCTACACCTTC. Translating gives CAISELRQGGGYTF.

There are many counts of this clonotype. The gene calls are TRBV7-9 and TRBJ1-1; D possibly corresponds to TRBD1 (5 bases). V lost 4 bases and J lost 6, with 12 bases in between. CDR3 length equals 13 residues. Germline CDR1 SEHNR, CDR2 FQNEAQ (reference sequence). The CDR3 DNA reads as TGTGCCAGCAGCTCCCCGGGGGGGTCTGAAGCTTTCTTT. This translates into CASSSPGGSEAFF. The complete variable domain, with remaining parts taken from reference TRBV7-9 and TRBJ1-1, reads DTGVSQNPRHKITKRGQNVTFRCDPISEHNRLYWYRQTLGQGPEFLTYFQNEAQLEKSRLLSDRFSAERPKGSFSTLEIQRTEQGDSAMYLCASSSPGGSEAFFGQGTRLTVV.

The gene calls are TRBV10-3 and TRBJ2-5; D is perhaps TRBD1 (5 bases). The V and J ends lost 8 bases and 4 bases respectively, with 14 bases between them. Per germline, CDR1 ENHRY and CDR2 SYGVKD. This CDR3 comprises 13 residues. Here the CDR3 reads CAISQEGAETQYF. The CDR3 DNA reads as TGTGCCATCTCACAGGAAGGTGCAGAGACCCAGTACTTC.

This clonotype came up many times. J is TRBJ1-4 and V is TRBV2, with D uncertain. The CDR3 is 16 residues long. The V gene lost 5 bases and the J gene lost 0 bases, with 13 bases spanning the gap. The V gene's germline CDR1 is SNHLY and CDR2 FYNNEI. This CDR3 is CASSSGDFATNEKLFF. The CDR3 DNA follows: TGTGCCAGCAGTTCAGGCGACTTTGCAACTAATGAAAAACTGTTTTTT.

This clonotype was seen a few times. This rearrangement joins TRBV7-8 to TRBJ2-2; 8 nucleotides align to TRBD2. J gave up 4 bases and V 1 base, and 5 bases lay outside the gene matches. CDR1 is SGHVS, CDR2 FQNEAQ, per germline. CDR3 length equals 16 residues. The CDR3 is CASSLGGLASTGELFF. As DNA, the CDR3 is TGTGCCAGCAGCTTAGGTGGACTAGCCTCCACCGGGGAGCTGTTTTTT. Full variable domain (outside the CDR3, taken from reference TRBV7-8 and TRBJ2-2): GAGVSQSPRYKVAKRGQDVALRCDPISGHVSLFWYQQALGQGPEFLTYFQNEAQLDKSGLPSDRFFAERPEGSVSTLKIQRTQQEDSAVYLCASSLGGLASTGELFFGEGSRLTVL.

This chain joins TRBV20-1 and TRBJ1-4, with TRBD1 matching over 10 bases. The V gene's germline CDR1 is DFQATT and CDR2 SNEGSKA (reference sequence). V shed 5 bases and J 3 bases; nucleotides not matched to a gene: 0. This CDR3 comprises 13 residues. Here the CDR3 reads CSAGQGANEKLFF. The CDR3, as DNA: TGCAGTGCTGGACAGGGGGCTAATGAAAAACTGTTTTTT.

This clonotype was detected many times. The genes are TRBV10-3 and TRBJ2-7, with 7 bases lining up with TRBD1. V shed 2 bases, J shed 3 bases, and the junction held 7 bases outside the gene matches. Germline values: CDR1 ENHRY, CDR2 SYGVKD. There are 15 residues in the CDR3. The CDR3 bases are TGTGCCATCAGTGAGCCAGGACAGGCATACTACGAGCAGTACTTC. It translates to CAISEPGQAYYEQYF.